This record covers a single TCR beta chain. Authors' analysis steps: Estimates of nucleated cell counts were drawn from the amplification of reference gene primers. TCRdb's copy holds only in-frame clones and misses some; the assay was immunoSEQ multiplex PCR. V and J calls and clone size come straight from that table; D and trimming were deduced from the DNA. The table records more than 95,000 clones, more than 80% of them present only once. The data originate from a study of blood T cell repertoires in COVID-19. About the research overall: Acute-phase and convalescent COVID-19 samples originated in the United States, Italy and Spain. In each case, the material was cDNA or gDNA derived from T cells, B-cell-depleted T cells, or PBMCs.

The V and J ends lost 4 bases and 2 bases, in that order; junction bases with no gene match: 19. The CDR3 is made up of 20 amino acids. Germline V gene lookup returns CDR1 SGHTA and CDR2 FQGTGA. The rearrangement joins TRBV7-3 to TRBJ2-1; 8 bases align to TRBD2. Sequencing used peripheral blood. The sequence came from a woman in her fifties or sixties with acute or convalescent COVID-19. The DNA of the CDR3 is TGTGCCAGCAGCTACCTCCCGGGACAACCGAGCGGGAGCACCTACAATGAGCAGTTCTTC. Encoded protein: CASSYLPGQPSGSTYNEQFF.